This record covers a single T cell receptor (beta chain). The antigen is not known. The repertoire was sequenced with immunoSEQ multiplex PCR; TCRdb's copy has only in-frame clones and lacks some. The table has 2 million to 2.5 million clones, over 85% seen once; the top ten hold roughly 0.13%. The data belong to a study of shared clonotypes between healthy human individuals. This CDR3 region has 17 residues. Trimming took off 3 bases at V and 0 bases at J, with 15 bases between the two ends. CDR1 and CDR2 from the germline V gene are ENHRY and SYGVKD. The study's findings and limits: Clonotypes shared by all four donors outscored non-shared clonotypes in generation probability. Collection of samples was limited to blood; tissue repertoires likely differ.

Negatively enriched CD4+ T cells were divided by CD45RA into naive and memory. This clonotype was sampled from a man aged 18-30 years in good health. Source material: naive CD4+ T cells sorted from blood. This sample's subset: CD45RA+ positively selected. This rearrangement joins TRBV10-3 to TRBJ1-3; D is unresolved. In DNA form, the CDR3 reads TGTGCCATCAGTGAAATAGTCAGTAGCAGCTCTGGAAACACCATATATTTT. It is translated as CAISEIVSSSSGNTIYF.